Listed here are 26 T cell receptor beta chains from one sample, sequenced in a study of shared clonotypes between healthy human individuals. Some clones are missing from TCRdb's copy, which holds only in-frame ones; the method was immunoSEQ multiplex PCR. The profile shows about 600,000 clones, about 96% of them singletons. Input material: naive CD4+ T cells sorted from blood. Subset defined: CD45RA+ positively selected. Receptors originate from a woman in her twenties or thirties in good health.

This sequence joins TRBV9 and TRBJ2-7; D is perhaps TRBD1 (5 bases). V was cut by 0 bases and J by 3 bases, with 13 bases left in between. Germline CDR1 and CDR2: SGDLS and YYNGEE. The CDR3 is made up of 15 amino acids. The CDR3 reads CASSVGRQTFYEQYF. In DNA, the CDR3 is TGTGCCAGCAGCGTAGGTCGACAGACCTTCTACGAGCAGTACTTC.

This rearrangement joins TRBV28 to TRBJ2-2; D ambiguous. This CDR3 comprises 14 residues. The germline V and J ends were trimmed by 5 bases and 6 bases, with 13 bases remaining between them. From germline, CDR1 is MDHEN and CDR2 SYDVKM. CDR3: CASSLRNNPGELFF. Here the CDR3 DNA reads TGTGCCAGCAGTCTACGAAATAACCCCGGGGAGCTGTTTTTT.

V and J are TRBV30 and TRBJ2-6; the match to TRBD1 covers 10 bases. The V gene end was trimmed by 3 bases and the J gene end by 3 bases; junction bases not matched to a gene: 5. This CDR3 is 16 amino acids long. Germline V CDR1 and CDR2: GTSNPN, SVGIG (reference sequence). This chain's CDR3 is CAWSGQGEDGANVLTF. The CDR3 coding sequence is TGTGCCTGGAGCGGACAGGGGGAGGATGGGGCCAACGTCCTGACTTTC.

The CDR3 reads CASSYLYPQDDTQYF. CDR3 bases: TGTGCCAGCTCTTATCTATATCCTCAAGACGATACGCAGTATTTT. V usage is TRBV28 and J usage is TRBJ2-3; no firm D call. Germline V CDR1 and CDR2: MDHEN, SYDVKM. V dropped 8 bases and J dropped 6 bases, with 21 bases sitting between them. The CDR3 has 15 amino acids.

The V gene is TRBV5-1, the J gene TRBJ1-1; possible D gene TRBD1, 5 bases. This CDR3 is built from 13 residues. The germline CDR1 and CDR2 sequences are SGHRS and YFSETQ. Trimming stripped 0 bases from V and 6 bases from J, with 9 bases between. CDR3 in amino acids: CASSLGQGAEAFF. DNA for the CDR3: TGCGCCAGCAGCTTGGGTCAGGGCGCTGAAGCTTTCTTT.

The chain is built from TRBV4-1 and TRBJ2-2; D remains unclear. This CDR3 comprises 14 residues. V was clipped by 1 base and J by 9 bases, with 12 bases between them. Germline V gene lookup returns CDR1 MGHRA and CDR2 YSYEKL. CDR3 amino acids: CASSQVVESRELFF. CDR3 nucleotides: TGCGCCAGCAGCCAAGTTGTCGAGAGCAGGGAGCTGTTTTTT.

V usage is TRBV5-1 and J usage is TRBJ2-1; 10 bases agree with TRBD2. V lost 0 bases and J lost 7; bases outside the gene matches: 7. The germline CDR1 and CDR2 sequences are SGHRS and YFSETQ. The CDR3 contains 16 residues. The CDR3 loop reads CASSLAGTSVGNEQFF. Written as DNA, the CDR3 is TGCGCCAGCAGCTTGGCCGGGACTAGCGTAGGTAATGAGCAGTTCTTC.

The CDR3, as DNA: TGTGCCAGCAGCTTCCCCTTCCCCGAGACCCAGTACTTC. As protein: CASSFPFPETQYF. V usage is TRBV7-9 and J usage is TRBJ2-5; D is uncertain. The CDR3 contains 13 residues. Trimming took off 3 bases at V and 5 bases at J, with 10 bases between the two ends. Germline V gene data show CDR1 as SEHNR and CDR2 as FQNEAQ (reference sequence). The full variable domain, completed using reference TRBV7-9 and TRBJ2-5, is DTGVSQNPRHKITKRGQNVTFRCDPISEHNRLYWYRQTLGQGPEFLTYFQNEAQLEKSRLLSDRFSAERPKGSFSTLEIQRTEQGDSAMYLCASSFPFPETQYFGPGTRLLVL.

This CDR3 reads CASSPTRGSYEQYF. CDR3 bases: TGTGCCAGCAGTCCCACACGGGGGTCCTACGAGCAGTACTTC. The rearrangement uses TRBV27 and TRBJ2-7; maybe TRBD2 (6 bases). V was shortened by 5 bases and J by 1 base, with 12 bases between the two germline ends. Germline-derived CDR1 and CDR2 are MNHEY and SMNVEV (reference sequence). This CDR3 comprises 14 residues.

The count of this clone is one. The chain has TRBV5-1 and TRBJ2-7; D perhaps matches TRBD2 (6 bases). The CDR3 consists of 16 residues. Germline CDR1 is SGHRS and CDR2 is YFSETQ. The V gene lost 3 bases and the J gene lost 0 bases, with 16 bases spanning the gap. The CDR3 is CASSSPAGPSSYEQYF. The CDR3 DNA sequence: TGCGCCAGCAGCTCCCCCGCGGGGCCTAGCTCCTACGAGCAGTACTTC.

The rearrangement uses TRBV6-6 and TRBJ1-2; D possibly corresponds to TRBD1 (6 bases). Trimming took off 7 bases at V and 8 bases at J, with 17 bases between the two ends. The CDR3 has 13 residues. Germline V gene lookup returns CDR1 MNHNY and CDR2 SVGAGI (reference sequence). The CDR3 here is CASKGGRGKGYTF. The CDR3 DNA reads as TGTGCCAGCAAAGGGGGAAGGGGAAAGGGCTACACCTTC.

The chain links TRBV6-4 to TRBJ2-1; no clear D gene. This CDR3 has 13 residues. The germline gives CDR1 MRHNA, CDR2 SNTAGT. The V and J ends lost 4 bases and 4 bases respectively, with 8 bases between them. CDR3 sequence: CASSAQQYNEQFF. CDR3 bases: TGTGCCAGCAGTGCACAGCAGTACAATGAGCAGTTCTTC.

This chain uses TRBV6-4 with TRBJ2-2; 10 bases are a match to TRBD2. The CDR3 runs 15 residues. Trimming at V came to 6 bases and at J to 4 bases, leaving 5 bases not matched to a gene. CDR1 MRHNA and CDR2 SNTAGT come from the germline V gene. CDR3 protein: CASSLLAGSTGELFF. The CDR3 nucleotides are TGTGCCAGCAGCCTACTAGCGGGAAGCACCGGGGAGCTGTTTTTT.

This clone is a singleton in its sample. The V and J genes are TRBV7-8 and TRBJ1-5, with 10 bases that match TRBD1. Germline values: CDR1 SGHVS, CDR2 FQNEAQ. CDR3 length equals 17 residues. Trimming at V came to 2 bases and at J to 6 bases, leaving 10 bases not matched to a gene. CDR3 nucleotides: TGTGCCAGCAGCTTATTCGTTGGACAGGGGGTTTTTCAGCCCCAGCATTTT. Its protein product is CASSLFVGQGVFQPQHF.

The rearrangement joins TRBV27 to TRBJ2-6; maybe TRBD2 (5 bases). From germline, CDR1 is MNHEY and CDR2 SMNVEV (reference sequence). The CDR3 runs to 14 residues. V was cut by 10 bases and J by 1 base, with 11 bases left in between. The chain's CDR3 is CATAGGSGANVLTF. Written as DNA, the CDR3 is TGTGCCACCGCCGGCGGGTCTGGGGCCAACGTCCTGACTTTC.

The chain couples TRBV5-4 to TRBJ2-3, with TRBD2 identical over 7 bases. Germline loops: CDR1 SGHNT, CDR2 YYREEE (reference sequence). This CDR3 is built from 15 residues. V lost 1 base to trimming and J lost 0 bases; unmatched junction nucleotides: 2. CDR3 protein: CASSLTGGSTDTQYF. The DNA of the CDR3 is TGTGCCAGCAGCTTGACGGGAGGAAGCACAGATACGCAGTATTTT.

The rearrangement links TRBV28 to TRBJ1-1; no reliable D call. This CDR3 region has 14 residues. Germline V gene data show CDR1 as MDHEN and CDR2 as SYDVKM. Trimming took 7 bases from V and 3 from J, leaving 15 bases between them. The CDR3, as DNA: TGTGCCAGCACTATACCGAGGGAGGACACTGAAGCTTTCTTT. It specifies CASTIPREDTEAFF. Together with reference TRBV28 and TRBJ1-1, the CDR3 gives the full variable domain: DVKVTQSSRYLVKRTGEKVFLECVQDMDHENMFWYRQDPGLGLRLIYFSYDVKMKEKGDIPEGYSVSREKKERFSLILESASTNQTSMYLCASTIPREDTEAFFGQGTRLTVV.

CDR3 DNA sequence: TGTGCCAGCAGCCGCCATGCAGATACGCAGTATTTT. Residues: CASSRHADTQYF. V and J are TRBV7-8 and TRBJ2-3; no definite D call. Germline V gene lookup returns CDR1 SGHVS and CDR2 FQNEAQ. The CDR3 runs 12 residues. Trimming stripped 5 bases from V and 4 bases from J, with 7 bases between.

V usage is TRBV2 and J usage is TRBJ2-1, with 7 nucleotides matching TRBD1. Germline loops: CDR1 SNHLY, CDR2 FYNNEI. This CDR3 has 14 residues. Unmatched junction bases numbered 5, after V lost 9 bases and J lost 0 bases. As DNA, the CDR3 is TGTGCCAGTTACCGGGACAGCTCCTACAATGAGCAGTTCTTC. Amino acids: CASYRDSSYNEQFF.

The chain combines TRBV5-1 with TRBJ2-5, with D possibly being TRBD1 (6 bases). Germline values: CDR1 SGHRS, CDR2 YFSETQ. V lost 3 bases to trimming and J lost 2 bases, with 14 bases between them. The CDR3 runs 15 residues. CDR3 nucleotide sequence: TGCGCCAGCAGCTCCACCGTCAGGGGACAAGAGACCCAGTACTTC. The encoded protein is CASSSTVRGQETQYF.

The chain employs TRBV7-9 and TRBJ2-7, with 8 bases identical to TRBD1. The CDR3 runs to 14 residues. J lost 6 bases, V lost 2 bases, and 6 bases had no gene match. The germline V gene encodes CDR1 SEHNR and CDR2 FQNEAQ (reference sequence). CDR3 region: CASSLFQGAGEQYF. CDR3 bases: TGTGCCAGCAGCTTATTTCAGGGGGCGGGCGAGCAGTACTTC.

This chain uses TRBV5-1 with TRBJ2-1; 11 nucleotides align to TRBD2. V was clipped by 2 bases and J by 6 bases; unmatched bases: 4. This CDR3 comprises 15 residues. CDR1 SGHRS and CDR2 YFSETQ come from the germline V gene. The CDR3 region has the DNA TGCGCCAGCAGCTTTGTTGGGACTAGCGGCAATGAGCAGTTCTTC. Amino acids: CASSFVGTSGNEQFF.

The rearrangement uses TRBV11-3 and TRBJ2-1, with D perhaps TRBD2 (6 bases). The CDR3 is 16 amino acids. Looked up from germline, CDR1 is SGHNT and CDR2 is YENEEA. V shed 5 bases and J shed 2 bases, with 16 bases lying between them. Here the CDR3 reads CASSRSQGLPYNEQFF. CDR3 bases: TGTGCCAGCAGCCGTAGCCAGGGACTGCCCTACAATGAGCAGTTCTTC.

The J gene is TRBJ2-2, the V gene TRBV19; 7 bases fit TRBD1. Losses at the gene ends were 6 bases for V and 3 bases for J; bases not matched to a gene: 10. The CDR3 length is 16 residues. Germline-derived CDR1 and CDR2 are LNHDA and SQIVND (reference sequence). This CDR3 reads CASSRRTGLDTGELFF. In DNA, the CDR3 is TGTGCCAGTAGCCGCCGGACAGGCCTTGACACCGGGGAGCTGTTTTTT. Supplemented by reference TRBV19 and TRBJ2-2, the full variable domain reads DGGITQSPKYLFRKEGQNVTLSCEQNLNHDAMYWYRQDPGQGLRLIYYSQIVNDFQKGDIAEGYSVSREKKESFPLTVTSAQKNPTAFYLCASSRRTGLDTGELFFGEGSRLTVL.

The chain couples TRBV20-1 to TRBJ2-3; D is uncertain. This CDR3 has 10 residues. Trimming removed 1 base from V and 9 bases from J, with 5 bases in between. The germline V gene encodes CDR1 DFQATT and CDR2 SNEGSKA (reference sequence). In DNA, the CDR3 is TGCAGTGCTAGAGGTAAGACGCAGTATTTT. Translated: CSARGKTQYF.

The chain links TRBV11-3 to TRBJ2-5; 10 bases agree with TRBD1. The germline gives CDR1 SGHNT, CDR2 YENEEA. After removal of 4 bases from V and 4 bases from J, the junction contained 12 bases not matched to a gene. This CDR3 is 17 amino acids long. The CDR3 bases are TGTGCCAGCAGCTCTGGGACAGGGGTAATGGAGACAGAGACCCAGTACTTC. Translated: CASSSGTGVMETETQYF.